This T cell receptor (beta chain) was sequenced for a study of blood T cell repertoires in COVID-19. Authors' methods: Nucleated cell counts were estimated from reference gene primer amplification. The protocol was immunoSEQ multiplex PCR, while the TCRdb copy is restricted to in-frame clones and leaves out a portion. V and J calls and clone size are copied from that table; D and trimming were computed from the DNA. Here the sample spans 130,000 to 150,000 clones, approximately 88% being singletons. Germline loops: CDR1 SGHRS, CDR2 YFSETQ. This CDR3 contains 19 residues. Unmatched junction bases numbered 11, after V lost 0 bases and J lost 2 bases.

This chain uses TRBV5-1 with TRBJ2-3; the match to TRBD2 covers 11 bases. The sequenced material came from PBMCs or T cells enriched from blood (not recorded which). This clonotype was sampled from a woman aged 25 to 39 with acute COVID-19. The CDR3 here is CASSLALTSGIYNTDTQYF. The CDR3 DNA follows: TGCGCCAGCAGCTTGGCCCTGACTAGCGGGATTTATAACACAGATACGCAGTATTTT.